These 6 T cell receptor beta chains came from one sample sequenced in a study of blood T cells in healthy people across ages. A second about 7 to 11 cycle PCR used barcoded and J-beta primers. TCRdb fed the 5' RACE reads into MiXCR, producing one record per CDR3 protein. The profile covers around 1,000,000 distinct CDR3 sequences, with under 30% appearing a single time and approximately 0.79% taken by the ten largest. These data were also reused for a study on T cells of mothers and their children.

The sequenced material came from blood. The source is a girl aged 2 to 9 in good health.

Details on this clonotype: One junction end does not reproduce the germline sequence, and a read error may be involved. V gene TRBV29-1 combines with J gene TRBJ2-1; TRBD1 aligns across 8 bases. This CDR3 has 12 amino acids. From germline, CDR1 is SQVTM and CDR2 ANQGSEA. The CDR3 loop is CSARDRWDERFF. CDR3 coding DNA: TGCAGCGCCCGGGACAGGTGGGATGAGCGGTTCTTC.

This clonotype appeared once. This chain links TRBV20-1 with TRBJ1-4; D unclear. Germline values: CDR1 DFQATT, CDR2 SNEGSKA (reference sequence). The CDR3 runs to 13 residues. The V and J ends lost 3 bases and 7 bases respectively, with 12 bases between them. The CDR3 sequence is CSASSPAGEKLFF. The DNA of the CDR3 is TGCAGTGCTAGTTCTCCAGCGGGTGAAAAACTGTTTTTT.

The J gene is TRBJ2-5, the V gene TRBV20-1; D ambiguous. The closer fit of TRBJ2-7 to the DNA end suggests the J call may be wrong. This CDR3 region has 11 residues. From germline, CDR1 is DFQATT and CDR2 SNEGSKA (reference sequence). CDR3 nucleotides: TGCAGTGTCTCGAAAACCTACGAGCAGTACTTC. It translates to CSVSKTYEQYF.

This clonotype has just a few counts. The CDR3 coding sequence is TGCAGCGTTTTGGAGTTAGCCAAAAACATTCAGTACTTC. This gives the protein CSVLELAKNIQYF. V usage is TRBV29-1 and J usage is TRBJ2-4, with D uncertain. The germline gives CDR1 SQVTM, CDR2 ANQGSEA. There are 13 residues in the CDR3. V lost 5 bases and J lost 0, with 8 bases in between.

This clonotype appeared a few times. The J gene is TRBJ2-5, the V gene TRBV20-1; 7 nucleotides line up with TRBD1. The J call may be incorrect, as the DNA end agrees better with TRBJ2-7. This CDR3 has 14 amino acids. CDR1 and CDR2 from the germline V gene are DFQATT and SNEGSKA (reference sequence). CDR3 DNA sequence: TGCAGTGCGACCCGTACCGGGACAGTGGACGAGCAGTACTTC. It is translated as CSATRTGTVDEQYF.

This clonotype was counted many times. The V and J genes are TRBV7-2 and TRBJ1-2; D unclear. Trimming removed 3 bases at V and 0 bases at J, with 2 bases between. CDR3 length: 12 residues. Germline CDR1 is SGHTA and CDR2 is FQGNSA. As DNA, the CDR3 is TGTGCCAGCAGCTTGACTAACTATGGCTACACCTTC. Translating it yields CASSLTNYGYTF.